This T cell receptor beta chain was recovered during a study of blood T cell repertoires in COVID-19. At the level of the study: From T cells, B-cell-depleted T cells, or PBMCs came the material, which was cDNA or gDNA.

This CDR3 is 15 amino acids long. Germline V CDR1 and CDR2: LGHDT, YNNKEL (reference sequence). Trimming removed 5 bases at V and 4 bases at J, with 17 bases between. Original analysis: For nucleated cells, counts were estimated from reference gene primer amplification. Produced via immunoSEQ multiplex PCR; TCRdb's table is partial and in-frame only. Clone size and V and J calls were adopted from that table, with D and trimming inferred from the DNA. The sample consists of about 110,000 clones, 70% to 90% of them appearing once. The rearrangement links TRBV3-1 (or the pseudogene TRBV3-2) to TRBJ1-2; maybe TRBD1 (5 bases). This receptor was taken from a man aged 40-55 years with acute or convalescent COVID-19. The sequenced sample consisted of peripheral blood. Here the CDR3 reads CASSDEKGAPYGYTF. In DNA form, the CDR3 reads TGTGCCAGCAGCGATGAAAAAGGGGCCCCCTATGGCTACACCTTC.